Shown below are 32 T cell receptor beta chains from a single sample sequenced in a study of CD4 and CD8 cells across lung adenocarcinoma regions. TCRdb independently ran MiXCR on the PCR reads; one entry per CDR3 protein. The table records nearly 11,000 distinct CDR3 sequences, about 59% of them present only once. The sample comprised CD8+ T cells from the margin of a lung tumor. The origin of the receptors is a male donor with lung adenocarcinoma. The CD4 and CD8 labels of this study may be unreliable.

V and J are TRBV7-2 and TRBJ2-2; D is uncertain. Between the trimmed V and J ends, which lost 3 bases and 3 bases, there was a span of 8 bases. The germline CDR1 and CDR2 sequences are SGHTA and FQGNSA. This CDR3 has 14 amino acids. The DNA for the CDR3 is TGTGCCAGCAGCTTGGGCGGCGACACCGGGGAGCTGTTTTTT. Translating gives CASSLGGDTGELFF.

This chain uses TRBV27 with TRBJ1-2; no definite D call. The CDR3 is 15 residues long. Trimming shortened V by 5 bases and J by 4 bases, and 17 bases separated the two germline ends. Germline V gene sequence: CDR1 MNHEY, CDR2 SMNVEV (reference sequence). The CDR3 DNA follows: TGTGCCAGCAGTATGGGAACATTGGGCGCCTATGGCTACACCTTC. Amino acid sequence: CASSMGTLGAYGYTF.

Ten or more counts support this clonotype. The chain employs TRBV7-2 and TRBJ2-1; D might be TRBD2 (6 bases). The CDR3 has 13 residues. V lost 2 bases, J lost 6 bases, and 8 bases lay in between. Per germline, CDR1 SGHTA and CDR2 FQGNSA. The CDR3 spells CASSLIGSNEQFF. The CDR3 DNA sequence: TGTGCCAGCAGCTTAATCGGGAGCAATGAGCAGTTCTTC.

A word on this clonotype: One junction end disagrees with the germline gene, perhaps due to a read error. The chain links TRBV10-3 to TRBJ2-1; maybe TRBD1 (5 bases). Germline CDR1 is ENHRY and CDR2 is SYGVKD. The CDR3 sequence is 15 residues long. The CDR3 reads CAISITQQGYNEQLF. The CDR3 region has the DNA TGTGCCATCAGTATCACCCAGCAGGGATACAATGAGCAGCTCTTC.

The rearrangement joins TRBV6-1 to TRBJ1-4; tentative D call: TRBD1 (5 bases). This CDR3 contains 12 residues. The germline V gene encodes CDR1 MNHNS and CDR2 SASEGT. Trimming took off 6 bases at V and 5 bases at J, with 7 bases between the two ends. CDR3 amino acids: CASRRTNEKLFF. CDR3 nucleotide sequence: TGTGCCAGCAGGCGGACAAATGAAAAACTGTTTTTT.

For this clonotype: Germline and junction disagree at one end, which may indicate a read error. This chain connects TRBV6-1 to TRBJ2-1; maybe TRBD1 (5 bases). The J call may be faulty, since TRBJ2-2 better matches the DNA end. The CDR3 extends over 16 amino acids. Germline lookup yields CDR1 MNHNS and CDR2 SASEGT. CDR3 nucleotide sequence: TGTGCCAGCAGTGAAACGTGCTGTGCGGACACCGGTGAGCTGTTTTTT. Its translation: CASSETCCADTGELFF.

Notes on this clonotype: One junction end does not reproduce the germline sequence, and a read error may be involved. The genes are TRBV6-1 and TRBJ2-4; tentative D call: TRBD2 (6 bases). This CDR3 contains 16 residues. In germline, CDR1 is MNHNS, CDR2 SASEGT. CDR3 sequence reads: CASSDAGIGAKDTQYF. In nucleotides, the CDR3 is TGTGCCAGCAGTGACGCGGGGATAGGAGCTAAGGATACGCAGTATTTC.

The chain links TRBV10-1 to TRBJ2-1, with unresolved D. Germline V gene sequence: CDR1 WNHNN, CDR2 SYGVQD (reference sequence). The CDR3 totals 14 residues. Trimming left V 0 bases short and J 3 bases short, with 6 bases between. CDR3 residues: CASSESVLYNEQFF. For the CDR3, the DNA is TGCGCCAGCAGTGAGTCCGTACTCTACAATGAGCAGTTCTTC.

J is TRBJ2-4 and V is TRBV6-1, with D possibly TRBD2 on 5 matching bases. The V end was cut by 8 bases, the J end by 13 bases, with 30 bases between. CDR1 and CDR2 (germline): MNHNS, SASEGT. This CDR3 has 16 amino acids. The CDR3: CASAYRAGRDEDTQYF. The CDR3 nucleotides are TGTGCCAGCGCGTATCGCGCGGGCCGAGACGAAGACACCCAGTACTTC.

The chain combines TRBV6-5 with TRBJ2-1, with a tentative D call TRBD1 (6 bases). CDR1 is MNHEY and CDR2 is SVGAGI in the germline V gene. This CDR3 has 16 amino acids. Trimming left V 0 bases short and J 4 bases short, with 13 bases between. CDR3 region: CASSYSLRGWYNEQFF. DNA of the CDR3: TGTGCCAGCAGTTACTCCCTCAGGGGCTGGTACAATGAGCAGTTCTTC.

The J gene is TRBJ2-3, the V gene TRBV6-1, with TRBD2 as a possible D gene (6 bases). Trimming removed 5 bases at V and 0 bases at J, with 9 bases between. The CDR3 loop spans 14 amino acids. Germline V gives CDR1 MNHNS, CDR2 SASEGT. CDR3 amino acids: CASSLASSTDTQYF. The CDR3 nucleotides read TGTGCCAGCAGTCTAGCGTCTAGCACAGATACGCAGTATTTT.

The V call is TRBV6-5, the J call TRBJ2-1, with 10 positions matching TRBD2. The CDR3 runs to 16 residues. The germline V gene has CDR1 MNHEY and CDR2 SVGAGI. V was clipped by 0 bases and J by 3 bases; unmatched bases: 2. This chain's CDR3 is CASSYSLAGVYNEQFF. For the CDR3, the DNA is TGTGCCAGCAGTTACTCTCTAGCGGGAGTCTACAATGAGCAGTTCTTC.

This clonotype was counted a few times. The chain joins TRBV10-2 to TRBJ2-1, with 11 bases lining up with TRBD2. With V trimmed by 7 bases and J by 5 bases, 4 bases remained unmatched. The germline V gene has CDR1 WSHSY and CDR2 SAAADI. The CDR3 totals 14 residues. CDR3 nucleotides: TGCGCCAGCAAGCTAGCGGGGGGAAACAATGAGCAGTTCTTC. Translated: CASKLAGGNNEQFF.

CDR3 in DNA: TGTGCCAGCAGTGAAAACCTACAGGGGGCGGATGAAAAACTGTTTTTT. Its translation is CASSENLQGADEKLFF. V and J are TRBV6-1 and TRBJ1-4; 9 bases are shared with TRBD1. The CDR3 contains 16 residues. After removal of 2 bases from V and 6 bases from J, the junction contained 7 bases not matched to a gene. CDR1 is MNHNS, CDR2 SASEGT, per germline.

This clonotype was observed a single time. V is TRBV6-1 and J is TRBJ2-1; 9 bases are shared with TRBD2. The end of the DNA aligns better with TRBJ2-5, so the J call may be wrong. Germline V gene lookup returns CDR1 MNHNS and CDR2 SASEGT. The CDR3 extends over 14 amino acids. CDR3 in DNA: TGTGCCAGCTCCCGGCGGGGGGGGCAAGAGACCCAGTACTTC. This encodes CASSRRGGQETQYF.

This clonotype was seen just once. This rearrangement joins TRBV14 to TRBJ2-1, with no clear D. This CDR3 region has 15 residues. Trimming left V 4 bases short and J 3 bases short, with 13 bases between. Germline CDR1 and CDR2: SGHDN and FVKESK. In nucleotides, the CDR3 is TGTGCCAGCAGCCCCCTCGGTTTCGGCTACAATGAGCAGTTCTTC. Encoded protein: CASSPLGFGYNEQFF.

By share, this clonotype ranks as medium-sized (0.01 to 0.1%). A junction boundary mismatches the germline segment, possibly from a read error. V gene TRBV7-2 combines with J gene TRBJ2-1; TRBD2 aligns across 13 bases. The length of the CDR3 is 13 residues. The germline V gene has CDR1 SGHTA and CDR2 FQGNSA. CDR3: CASSSAGLAGADF. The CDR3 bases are TGTGCCAGCAGCTCCGCCGGACTAGCGGGAGCGGACTTC.

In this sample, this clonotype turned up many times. The CDR3 DNA follows: TGTGCCAGCAGTGAAGCGGGAGGGCACAATGAGCAGTTCTTC. It yields the protein CASSEAGGHNEQFF. This chain uses TRBV6-1 with TRBJ2-1; TRBD2 matches at 7 bases. With V trimmed by 0 bases and J by 5 bases, 1 base remained unmatched. From germline, CDR1 is MNHNS and CDR2 SASEGT. There are 14 residues in the CDR3.

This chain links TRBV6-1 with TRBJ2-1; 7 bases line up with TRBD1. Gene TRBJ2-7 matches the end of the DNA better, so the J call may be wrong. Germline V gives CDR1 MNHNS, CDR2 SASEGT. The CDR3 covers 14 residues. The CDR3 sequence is CASSHRDSSYEQYF. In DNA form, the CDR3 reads TGTGCCAGCAGCCACCGGGACAGTTCCTACGAGCAGTACTTC.

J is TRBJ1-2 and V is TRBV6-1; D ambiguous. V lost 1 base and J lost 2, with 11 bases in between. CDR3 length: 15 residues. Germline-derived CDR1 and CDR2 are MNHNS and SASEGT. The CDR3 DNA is TGTGCCAGCAGTGAAGTGTTGGGTAGAAACTATGGCTACACCTTC. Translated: CASSEVLGRNYGYTF.

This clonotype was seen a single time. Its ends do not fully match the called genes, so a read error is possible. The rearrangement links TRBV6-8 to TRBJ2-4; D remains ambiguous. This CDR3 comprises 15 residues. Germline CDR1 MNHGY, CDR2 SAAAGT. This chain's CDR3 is CASRGGSVDKNTQYF. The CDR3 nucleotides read TGTGCCAGCAGGGGCGGAAGTGTAGACAAAAACACTCAGTACTTC.

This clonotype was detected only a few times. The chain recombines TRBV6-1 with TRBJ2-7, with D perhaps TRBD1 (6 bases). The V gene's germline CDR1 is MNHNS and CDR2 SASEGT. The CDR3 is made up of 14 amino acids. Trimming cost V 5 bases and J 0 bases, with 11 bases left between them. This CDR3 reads CASSPPGDSYEQYF. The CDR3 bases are TGTGCCAGCAGTCCACCAGGGGACTCCTACGAGCAGTACTTC.

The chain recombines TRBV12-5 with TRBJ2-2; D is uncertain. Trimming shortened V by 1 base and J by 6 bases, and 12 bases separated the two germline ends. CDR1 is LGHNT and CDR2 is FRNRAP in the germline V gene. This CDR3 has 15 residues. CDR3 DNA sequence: TGTGCTAGTGGTTTGGACACGGATAATCCCGGGGAGCTGTTTTTT. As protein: CASGLDTDNPGELFF. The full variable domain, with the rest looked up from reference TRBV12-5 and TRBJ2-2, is DARVTQTPRHKVTEMGQEVTMRCQPILGHNTVFWYRQTMMQGLELLAYFRNRAPLDDSGMPKDRFSAEMPDATLATLKIQPSEPRDSAVYFCASGLDTDNPGELFFGEGSRLTVL.

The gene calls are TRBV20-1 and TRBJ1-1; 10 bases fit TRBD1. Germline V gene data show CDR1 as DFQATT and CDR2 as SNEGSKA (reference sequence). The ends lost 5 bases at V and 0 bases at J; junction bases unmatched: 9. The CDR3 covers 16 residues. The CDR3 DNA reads TGCAGTGCTTCGGGACAGGGGAAAGGGATGAACACTGAAGCTTTCTTT. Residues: CSASGQGKGMNTEAFF.

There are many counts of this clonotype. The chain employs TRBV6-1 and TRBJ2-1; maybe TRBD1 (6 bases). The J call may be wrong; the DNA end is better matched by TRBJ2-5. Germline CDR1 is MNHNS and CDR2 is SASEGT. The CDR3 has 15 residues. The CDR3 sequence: CASSEYLTLGGTQYF. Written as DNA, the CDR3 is TGTGCCAGCAGTGAATATTTGACTTTAGGGGGGACCCAGTACTTC.

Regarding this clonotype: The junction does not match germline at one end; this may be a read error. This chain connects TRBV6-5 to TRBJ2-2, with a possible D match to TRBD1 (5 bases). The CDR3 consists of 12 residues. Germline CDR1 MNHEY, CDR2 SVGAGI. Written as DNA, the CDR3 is TGTGCCAGCAGTTACAGGGGCGATACGCTGTATTTT. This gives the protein CASSYRGDTLYF.

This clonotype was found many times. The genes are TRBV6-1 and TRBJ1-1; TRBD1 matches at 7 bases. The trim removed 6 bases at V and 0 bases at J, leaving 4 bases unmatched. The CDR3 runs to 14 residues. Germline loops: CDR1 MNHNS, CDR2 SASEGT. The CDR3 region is CASSHRGMNTEAFF. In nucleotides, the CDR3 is TGTGCCAGCAGCCACAGGGGCATGAACACTGAAGCTTTCTTT.

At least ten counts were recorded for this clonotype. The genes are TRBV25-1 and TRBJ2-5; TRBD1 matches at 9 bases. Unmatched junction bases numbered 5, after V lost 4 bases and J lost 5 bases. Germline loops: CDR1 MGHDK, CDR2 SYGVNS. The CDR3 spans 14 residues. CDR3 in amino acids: CASSGAGTGETQYF. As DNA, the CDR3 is TGTGCCAGCAGTGGCGCGGGGACAGGGGAGACCCAGTACTTC.

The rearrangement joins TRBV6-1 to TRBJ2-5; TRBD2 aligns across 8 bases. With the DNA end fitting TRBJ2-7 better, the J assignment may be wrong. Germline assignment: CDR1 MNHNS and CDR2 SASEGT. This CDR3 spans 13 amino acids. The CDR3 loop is CASSGTRRYEQYF. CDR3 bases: TGTGCCAGCAGCGGGACTAGGAGGTACGAGCAGTACTTC.

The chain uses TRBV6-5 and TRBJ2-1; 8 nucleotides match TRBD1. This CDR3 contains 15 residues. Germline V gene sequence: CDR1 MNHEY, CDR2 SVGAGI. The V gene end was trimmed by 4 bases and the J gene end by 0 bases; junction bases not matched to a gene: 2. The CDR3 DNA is TGTGCCAGCAGTTCGACAGGGGCCTCCTACAATGAGCAGTTCTTC. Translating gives CASSSTGASYNEQFF.

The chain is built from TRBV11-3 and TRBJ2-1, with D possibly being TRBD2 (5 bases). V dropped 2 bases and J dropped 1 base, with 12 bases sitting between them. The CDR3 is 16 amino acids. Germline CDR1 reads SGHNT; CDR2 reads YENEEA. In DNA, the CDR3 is TGTGCCAGCAGCTTAATCCGGGGATGGTCCTACAATGAGCAGTTCTTC. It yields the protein CASSLIRGWSYNEQFF.

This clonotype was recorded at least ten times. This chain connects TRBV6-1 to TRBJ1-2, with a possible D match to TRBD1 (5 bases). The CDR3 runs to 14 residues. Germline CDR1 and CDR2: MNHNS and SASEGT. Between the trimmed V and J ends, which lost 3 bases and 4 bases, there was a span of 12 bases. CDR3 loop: CASSEVGRGYGYTF. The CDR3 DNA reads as TGTGCCAGCAGTGAGGTGGGACGGGGCTATGGCTACACCTTC.